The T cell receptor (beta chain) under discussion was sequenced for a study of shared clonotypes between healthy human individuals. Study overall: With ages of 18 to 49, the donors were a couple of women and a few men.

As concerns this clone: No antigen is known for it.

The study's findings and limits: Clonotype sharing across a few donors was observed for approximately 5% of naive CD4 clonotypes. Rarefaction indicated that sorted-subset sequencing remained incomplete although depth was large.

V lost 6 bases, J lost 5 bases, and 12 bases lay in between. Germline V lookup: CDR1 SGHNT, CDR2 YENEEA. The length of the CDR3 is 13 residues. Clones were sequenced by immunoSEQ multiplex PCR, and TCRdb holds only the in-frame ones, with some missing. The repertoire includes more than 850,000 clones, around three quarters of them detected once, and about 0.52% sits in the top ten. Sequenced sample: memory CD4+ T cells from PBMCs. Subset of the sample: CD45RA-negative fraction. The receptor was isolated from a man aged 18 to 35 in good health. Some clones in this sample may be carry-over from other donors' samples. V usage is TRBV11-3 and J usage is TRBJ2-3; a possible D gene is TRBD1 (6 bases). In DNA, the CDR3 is TGTGCCAGCAGGGGGGCAGGGGAAGATACGCAGTATTTT. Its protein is CASRGAGEDTQYF.